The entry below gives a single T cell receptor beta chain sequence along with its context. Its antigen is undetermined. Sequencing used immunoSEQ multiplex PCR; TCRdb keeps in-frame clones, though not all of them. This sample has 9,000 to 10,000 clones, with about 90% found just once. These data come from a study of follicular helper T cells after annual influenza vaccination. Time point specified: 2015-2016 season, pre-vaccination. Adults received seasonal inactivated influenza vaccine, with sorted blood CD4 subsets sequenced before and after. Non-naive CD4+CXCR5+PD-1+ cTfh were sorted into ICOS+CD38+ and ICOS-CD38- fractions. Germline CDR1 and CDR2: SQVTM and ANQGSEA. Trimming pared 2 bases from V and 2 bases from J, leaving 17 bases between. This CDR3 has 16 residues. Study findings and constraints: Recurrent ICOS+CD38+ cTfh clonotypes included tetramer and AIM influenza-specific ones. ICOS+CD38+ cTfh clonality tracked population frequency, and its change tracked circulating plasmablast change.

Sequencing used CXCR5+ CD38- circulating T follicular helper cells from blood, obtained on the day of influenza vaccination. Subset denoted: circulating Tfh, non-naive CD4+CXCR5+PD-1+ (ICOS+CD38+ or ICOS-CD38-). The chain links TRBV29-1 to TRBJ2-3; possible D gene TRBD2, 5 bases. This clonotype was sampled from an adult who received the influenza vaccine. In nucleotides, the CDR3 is TGCAGCGTTGAACCCGAGAGGAGCGGATACACAGATACGCAGTATTTT. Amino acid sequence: CSVEPERSGYTDTQYF.